The 4 T cell receptor beta chains in this list originate from one sample, sequenced in a study of cytomegalovirus exposure and HLA in healthy donors. This table comes from immunoSEQ multiplex PCR, and its TCRdb copy is limited to in-frame clones, with some not included. This table has 220,000 or so clones, less than 85% appearing once. The sequenced material came from PBMCs. The receptors come from a young woman in good health and CMV-seronegative.

The gene calls are TRBV25-1 and TRBJ2-3; 8 nucleotides line up with TRBD2. Germline-derived CDR1 and CDR2 are MGHDK and SYGVNS. This CDR3 spans 14 amino acids. V trimming: 8 bases; J trimming: 3 bases; junction bases outside the gene matches: 7. The CDR3 sequence is CASPGRVSTDTQYF. The CDR3 nucleotides are TGTGCCAGCCCCGGGAGGGTGTCAACAGATACGCAGTATTTT.

V gene TRBV7-3 combines with J gene TRBJ1-2; the D is unclear. The germline gives CDR1 SGHTA, CDR2 FQGTGA. The CDR3 length is 13 residues. Trimming stripped 2 bases from V and 4 bases from J, with 8 bases between. The CDR3 sequence is CASSLGRGYGYTF. The CDR3 region has the DNA TGTGCCAGCAGCTTAGGGCGGGGCTATGGCTACACCTTC.

V and J are TRBV11-2 and TRBJ2-5; D ambiguous. Germline values: CDR1 SGHAT, CDR2 FQNNGV. The CDR3 extends over 12 amino acids. The germline V and J ends were trimmed by 3 bases and 3 bases, with 5 bases remaining between them. CDR3 DNA sequence: TGTGCCAGCAGCTTTTGGGAAGAGACCCAGTACTTC. Residues: CASSFWEETQYF.

This chain connects TRBV6-6 to TRBJ1-1, with D perhaps TRBD1 (6 bases). V was pared by 4 bases and J by 3 bases, with 15 bases between. The CDR3 is 15 residues long. The V gene's germline CDR1 is MNHNY and CDR2 SVGAGI (reference sequence). CDR3 sequence reads: CASSWPEGGDTEAFF. CDR3 nucleotides: TGTGCCAGCAGTTGGCCCGAGGGGGGGGACACTGAAGCTTTCTTT.